The 27 T cell receptor beta chains listed next were all sequenced from one sample in a study of T cells in Graves' hyperthyroidism and ophthalmopathy. RNA transcripts served as the template for amplifying TCR beta CDR3 regions. The HTBI set primed first-round TCR CDR3 RT-PCR. TCRdb recomputed calls from the multiplex PCR reads with MiXCR, one row per CDR3 protein. Of over 700,000 distinct CDR3 sequences in the sample, around a sixth were seen once. Material for sequencing was blood. Every receptor here comes from a woman aged 45-59 years with Graves' hyperthyroidism that later progressed to Graves' ophthalmopathy.

The rearrangement links TRBV28 to TRBJ2-7; the match to TRBD2 covers 7 bases. Germline CDR1 and CDR2: MDHEN and SYDVKM. This CDR3 spans 17 amino acids. V was pared by 2 bases and J by 1 base, with 11 bases of the junction left unmatched. CDR3 amino acids: CASSLGGSGLVSYEQYF. In DNA form, the CDR3 reads TGTGCCAGCAGTTTAGGGGGTAGCGGGCTTGTATCCTACGAGCAGTACTTC.

The chain carries TRBV20-1 and TRBJ2-1; TRBD2 agrees at 13 bases. Germline CDR1 DFQATT, CDR2 SNEGSKA (reference sequence). CDR3 length: 15 residues. The J segment lost 5 bases and the V segment lost 3 bases, leaving 4 bases of the junction unmatched. CDR3 in amino acids: CSASRTSGGDNEQFF. As DNA, the CDR3 is TGCAGTGCTAGTAGGACTAGCGGGGGAGACAATGAGCAGTTCTTC.

About this clonotype: A much larger clone sits a single nucleotide away, making a read error possible. The chain joins TRBV6-1 to TRBJ1-1; 11 bases align to TRBD1. The germline gives CDR1 MNHNS, CDR2 SASEGT. With V trimmed by 5 bases and J by 6 bases, 20 bases remained unmatched. CDR3 length: 19 residues. CDR3 bases: TGTGCCAGCAGTCGCCGTGGATCTAGGACAGGGGGCCCTAAGGCTGAAGCTTTCTTT. Its translation is CASSRRGSRTGGPKAEAFF.

There are a few counts of this clonotype. The J gene is TRBJ2-7, the V gene TRBV7-2; 9 nucleotides line up with TRBD2. With 5 bases clipped from V and 3 bases from J, the junction kept 5 bases outside the gene matches. The CDR3 contains 14 residues. The germline gives CDR1 SGHTA, CDR2 FQGNSA. CDR3 bases: TGTGCCAGCAGCGAGACTAGCGGCAACTACGAGCAGTACTTC. Residues: CASSETSGNYEQYF.

The chain combines TRBV5-1 with TRBJ1-4; D is unresolved. This CDR3 is 13 amino acids long. V was pared by 4 bases and J by 8 bases, with 12 bases between. CDR1 is SGHRS and CDR2 is YFSETQ in the germline V gene. CDR3 bases: TGCGCCAGCAGCCCCAGCATAGGGGAAAAACTGTTTTTT. Its translation is CASSPSIGEKLFF.

This clonotype was detected ten times or more. This chain connects TRBV3-1 to TRBJ2-7; D is ambiguous. CDR1 is LGHDT, CDR2 YNNKEL, per germline (reference sequence). V gave up 1 base and J gave up 0 bases, with 4 bases separating them. CDR3 length: 13 residues. CDR3 nucleotide sequence: TGTGCCAGCAGCCAAGGGGCCTCCTACGAGCAGTACTTC. The encoded protein is CASSQGASYEQYF.

This clonotype has a handful of counts. The gene calls are TRBV2 and TRBJ1-4, with 7 bases lining up with TRBD1. Unmatched junction bases numbered 13, after V lost 5 bases and J lost 7 bases. The CDR3 extends over 16 amino acids. The germline gives CDR1 SNHLY, CDR2 FYNNEI. The chain's CDR3 is CASSQQTGVGGEKLFF. Here the CDR3 DNA reads TGTGCCAGCAGTCAACAAACAGGGGTTGGAGGTGAAAAACTGTTTTTT.

The CDR3: CSVGTDQETQYF. The CDR3 nucleotides read TGCAGCGTGGGGACAGATCAAGAGACCCAGTACTTC. The rearrangement uses TRBV29-1 and TRBJ2-5; 7 bases align to TRBD1. The germline V gene has CDR1 SQVTM and CDR2 ANQGSEA. This CDR3 is 12 amino acids long. The V gene end was trimmed by 6 bases and the J gene end by 2 bases; junction bases not matched to a gene: 3.

This clonotype appeared a few times. This chain uses TRBV5-1 with TRBJ1-6; possible D gene TRBD1, 5 bases. This CDR3 contains 16 residues. The V and J ends lost 4 bases and 12 bases respectively, with 23 bases between them. The germline V gene has CDR1 SGHRS and CDR2 YFSETQ. The DNA of the CDR3 is TGCGCCAGCAGCGGAGGGACGCCGGGAGTTGAAGGACCCCTCCACTTT. Translated: CASSGGTPGVEGPLHF.

This clonotype was seen more than once but under ten times. The chain combines TRBV7-8 with TRBJ2-7; D could derive from TRBD1 or TRBD2 (5 bases each). V dropped 3 bases and J dropped 3 bases, with 15 bases sitting between them. Germline V gene data show CDR1 as SGHVS and CDR2 as FQNEAQ. The CDR3 is 15 amino acids. This CDR3 is CASSFREIGGYEQYF. As DNA, the CDR3 is TGTGCCAGCAGCTTTAGAGAGATTGGGGGCTACGAGCAGTACTTC. Using reference TRBV7-8 and TRBJ2-7 for the parts outside the CDR3, the full variable domain is GAGVSQSPRYKVAKRGQDVALRCDPISGHVSLFWYQQALGQGPEFLTYFQNEAQLDKSGLPSDRFFAERPEGSVSTLKIQRTQQEDSAVYLCASSFREIGGYEQYFGPGTRLTVT.

This clonotype was recorded many times. V is TRBV7-9 and J is TRBJ1-1; D is perhaps TRBD1 (6 bases). The CDR3 totals 15 residues. Per germline, CDR1 SEHNR and CDR2 FQNEAQ (reference sequence). Trimming removed 3 bases from V and 10 bases from J, with 21 bases in between. The CDR3 sequence is CASSFTGRGARSAFF. CDR3 coding DNA: TGTGCCAGCAGCTTCACCGGACGGGGGGCGAGATCAGCTTTCTTT. The variable domain in full, with the rest retrieved from reference TRBV7-9 and TRBJ1-1, is DTGVSQNPRHKITKRGQNVTFRCDPISEHNRLYWYRQTLGQGPEFLTYFQNEAQLEKSRLLSDRFSAERPKGSFSTLEIQRTEQGDSAMYLCASSFTGRGARSAFFGQGTRLTVV.

This clonotype was seen at least ten times. The chain combines TRBV5-5 with TRBJ1-1, with 8 bases lining up with TRBD1. There are 15 residues in the CDR3. With V trimmed by 2 bases and J by 2 bases, 5 bases remained unmatched. Per germline, CDR1 SGHKS and CDR2 YYEKEE (reference sequence). The CDR3, as DNA: TGTGCCAGCAGCTTTATGACAGGGGAAAACACTGAAGCTTTCTTT. Protein product: CASSFMTGENTEAFF.

This clonotype was counted at least ten times. The chain has TRBV11-2 and TRBJ1-4; TRBD1 might be the D (5 bases). This CDR3 comprises 14 residues. CDR1 SGHAT and CDR2 FQNNGV come from the germline V gene. V was shortened by 1 base and J by 8 bases, with 11 bases between the two germline ends. CDR3 sequence (DNA): TGTGCCAGCAGCTTAGGGGGCGGCGGGGAAAAACTGTTTTTT. This codes for CASSLGGGGEKLFF.

The chain links TRBV7-3 to TRBJ2-1; TRBD2 is a possible D gene (7 bases). The CDR3 length is 16 residues. Trimming took 4 bases from V and 7 from J, leaving 20 bases between them. Germline V lookup: CDR1 SGHTA, CDR2 FQGTGA. The CDR3 region has the DNA TGTGCCAGCAGCTACGGTCCCGCGGGGGCGGGGAATGAGCAGTTCTTC. This sequence encodes CASSYGPAGAGNEQFF.

This clonotype came up a few times. The chain joins TRBV7-9 to TRBJ2-7; D not resolved. The CDR3 has 14 residues. Germline CDR1 SEHNR, CDR2 FQNEAQ (reference sequence). Deletions cut 4 bases from V and 1 base from J, with 11 bases between. Written as DNA, the CDR3 is TGTGCCAGCAGCTCGGCCATGACATCCTACGAGCAGTACTTC. Translation gives CASSSAMTSYEQYF.

This clonotype has ten or more counts. J is TRBJ1-4 and V is TRBV2, with D maybe TRBD1 (5 bases). V was pared by 2 bases and J by 7 bases, with 14 bases between. CDR1 is SNHLY and CDR2 is FYNNEI in the germline V gene. CDR3 size: 15 residues. CDR3 sequence reads: CASSERTNPGEKLFF. The DNA of the CDR3 is TGTGCCAGCAGTGAACGGACAAACCCAGGTGAAAAACTGTTTTTT.

This clonotype showed up many times. In DNA, the CDR3 is TGTGCCAGCAGCTCTTGGGACAGGGGGCTTTCACCCCTCCACTTT. Its translation: CASSSWDRGLSPLHF. The chain couples TRBV3-1 to TRBJ1-6; 12 nucleotides line up with TRBD1. The V segment lost 5 bases and the J segment 9 bases; nucleotides outside the gene matches: 5. Looked up from germline, CDR1 is LGHDT and CDR2 is YNNKEL (reference sequence). There are 15 residues in the CDR3.

This clonotype came up a few times. This chain uses TRBV19 with TRBJ2-1; D is unclear. This CDR3 contains 14 residues. V was trimmed by 3 bases and J by 5 bases, leaving 11 bases between them. Per the germline V gene, CDR1 is LNHDA and CDR2 is SQIVND (reference sequence). The CDR3 DNA follows: TGTGCCAGTAGTATGCTGGCCGCAAACAATGAGCAGTTCTTC. The encoded protein is CASSMLAANNEQFF. The entire variable domain, with the rest obtained from reference TRBV19 and TRBJ2-1, is as follows: DGGITQSPKYLFRKEGQNVTLSCEQNLNHDAMYWYRQDPGQGLRLIYYSQIVNDFQKGDIAEGYSVSREKKESFPLTVTSAQKNPTAFYLCASSMLAANNEQFFGPGTRLTVL.

This chain uses TRBV19 with TRBJ1-3, with no clear D. V lost 10 bases, J lost 8 bases, and 12 bases lay in between. Germline V gene sequence: CDR1 LNHDA, CDR2 SQIVND (reference sequence). The CDR3 extends over 11 amino acids. CDR3 sequence reads: CAISLGDTIYF. CDR3 bases: TGTGCCATCTCGTTGGGTGACACCATATATTTT.

The CDR3 DNA sequence: TGTGCCAGCAGAGATAGCGGGGGCCCAACTCACGAGCAGTACTTC. This gives the protein CASRDSGGPTHEQYF. J is TRBJ2-7 and V is TRBV6-1; 9 positions agree with TRBD2. Per germline, CDR1 MNHNS and CDR2 SASEGT. Unmatched junction bases numbered 11, after V lost 6 bases and J lost 5 bases. The CDR3 is made up of 15 amino acids.

This clonotype was seen only a few times. This chain connects TRBV30 to TRBJ2-5; 14 nucleotides align to TRBD2. V was clipped by 1 base and J by 2 bases; unmatched bases: 3. CDR1 is GTSNPN and CDR2 is SVGIG in the germline V gene (reference sequence). This CDR3 has 16 residues. CDR3 loop: CAWSAGTSGGQETQYF. DNA for the CDR3: TGTGCCTGGAGTGCCGGGACTAGCGGGGGACAAGAGACCCAGTACTTC.

This clonotype came up many times. The CDR3 is CASSPRTSGALSNTGELFF. The CDR3 DNA sequence: TGTGCCAGCAGTCCGAGGACTAGCGGGGCCCTATCCAACACCGGGGAGCTGTTTTTT. The rearrangement links TRBV12-3 or TRBV12-4 to TRBJ2-2, with TRBD2 matching over 12 bases. The CDR3 spans 19 residues. V dropped 5 bases and J dropped 2; count of bases not matched to a gene: 12.

The V gene is TRBV6-5, the J gene TRBJ2-3; TRBD1 agrees at 7 bases. The CDR3 sequence is 16 residues long. Germline CDR1 is MNHEY and CDR2 is SVGAGI. Trimming cost V 2 bases and J 1 base; bases outside gene matches: 6. The DNA of the CDR3 is TGTGCCAGCAGTTACCAACGACAGGGTGGCACAGATACGCAGTATTTT. Translating it yields CASSYQRQGGTDTQYF.

The J gene is TRBJ2-2, the V gene TRBV5-1, with a possible D match to TRBD2 (5 bases). CDR1 is SGHRS, CDR2 YFSETQ, per germline. The CDR3 loop spans 16 amino acids. V was trimmed by 4 bases and J by 6 bases, leaving 19 bases between them. The CDR3 loop reads CASSTLRGSKAGELFF. CDR3 sequence (DNA): TGCGCCAGCAGCACACTTAGAGGGTCGAAGGCCGGGGAGCTGTTTTTT.

The chain links TRBV20-1 to TRBJ2-1; 8 positions agree with TRBD2. Trimming removed 0 bases from V and 7 bases from J; junction bases left unmatched: 14. The CDR3 is 17 amino acids. Per the germline V gene, CDR1 is DFQATT and CDR2 is SNEGSKA (reference sequence). The CDR3 here is CSARDRFKVAGSNEQFF. The CDR3 nucleotides are TGCAGTGCTAGAGATCGGTTCAAGGTAGCGGGGTCGAATGAGCAGTTCTTC.

The chain uses TRBV7-9 and TRBJ2-1, with D tentatively TRBD1 (6 bases). Trimming took 5 bases from V and 12 from J, leaving 11 bases between them. The germline V gene has CDR1 SEHNR and CDR2 FQNEAQ (reference sequence). This CDR3 has 11 residues. The chain's CDR3 is CASSEDSWQFF. The CDR3 DNA follows: TGTGCCAGCAGCGAGGACAGTTGGCAGTTCTTC.

This clonotype was counted many times. This rearrangement joins TRBV11-2 to TRBJ2-3, with D tentatively TRBD2 (6 bases). V lost 5 bases and J 2 bases, leaving 14 bases between the germline ends. The CDR3 has 15 amino acids. Per the germline V gene, CDR1 is SGHAT and CDR2 is FQNNGV. The CDR3 DNA reads TGTGCCAGCAGCCCGGGTCAGGACTACACAGATACGCAGTATTTT. It codes for CASSPGQDYTDTQYF.